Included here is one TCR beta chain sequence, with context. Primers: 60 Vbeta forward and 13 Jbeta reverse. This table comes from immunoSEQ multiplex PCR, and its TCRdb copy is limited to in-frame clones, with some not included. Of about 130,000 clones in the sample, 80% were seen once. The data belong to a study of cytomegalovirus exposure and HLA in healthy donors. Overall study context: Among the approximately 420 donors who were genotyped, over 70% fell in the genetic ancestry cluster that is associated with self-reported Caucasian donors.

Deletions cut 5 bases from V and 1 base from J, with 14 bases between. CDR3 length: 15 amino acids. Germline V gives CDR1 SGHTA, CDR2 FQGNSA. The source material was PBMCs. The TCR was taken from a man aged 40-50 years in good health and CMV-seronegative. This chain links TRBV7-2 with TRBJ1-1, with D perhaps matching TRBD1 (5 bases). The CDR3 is CASSPGSAANTEAFF. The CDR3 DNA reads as TGTGCCAGCAGCCCAGGGTCGGCAGCGAACACTGAAGCTTTCTTT.